A single sample is the source of the 25 T cell receptor beta chains below, sequenced in a study of blood T cell repertoires in COVID-19. Sequencing used immunoSEQ multiplex PCR; TCRdb keeps in-frame clones, though not all of them. This sample has 200,000 to 250,000 clones, with around 82% found just once. Source material: peripheral blood. These receptors all come from a human donor in a cohort sampled during active COVID-19.

The J gene is TRBJ2-7, the V gene TRBV23-1; D gene unclear. TRBV23-1 is recorded as an ORF, its role being uncertain. This CDR3 has 16 residues. With 1 base removed from V and 6 bases from J, the gap between germline ends came to 19 bases. Here the CDR3 reads CASSQCGTLPLTEQYF. As DNA, the CDR3 is TGCGCCAGCAGTCAATGCGGTACTCTCCCCCTCACCGAGCAGTACTTC.

J is TRBJ1-2 and V is TRBV27; tentative D call: TRBD1 (5 bases). CDR3 length equals 15 residues. CDR1 and CDR2 (germline): MNHEY, SMNVEV (reference sequence). With 10 bases removed from V and 7 bases from J, the gap between germline ends came to 25 bases. The CDR3: CATRPTALTRGGYTF. In DNA form, the CDR3 reads TGTGCCACCCGGCCGACGGCACTAACAAGGGGTGGCTACACCTTC.

This clone was found once. The gene calls are TRBV6-6 and TRBJ1-1, with a weak D call TRBD1 (6 bases). Germline V gene sequence: CDR1 MNHNY, CDR2 SVGAGI (reference sequence). Trimming took off 5 bases at V and 3 bases at J, with 16 bases between the two ends. This CDR3 spans 15 amino acids. The CDR3 DNA sequence: TGTGCCAGCAGTCCCCGTGGGGGCTTGCACACTGAAGCTTTCTTT. Its protein is CASSPRGGLHTEAFF.

The CDR3 DNA is TGTGCCAGCAGCAAGCCGAGGAGTGGGTCCTATAATTCACCCCTCCACTTT. Amino acids: CASSKPRSGSYNSPLHF. The chain joins TRBV28 to TRBJ1-6; no firm D call. The CDR3 has 17 residues. Germline values: CDR1 MDHEN, CDR2 SYDVKM. The germline V and J ends were trimmed by 6 bases and 1 base, with 16 bases remaining between them. Supplemented by reference TRBV28 and TRBJ1-6, the full variable domain reads DVKVTQSSRYLVKRTGEKVFLECVQDMDHENMFWYRQDPGLGLRLIYFSYDVKMKEKGDIPEGYSVSREKKERFSLILESASTNQTSMYLCASSKPRSGSYNSPLHFGNGTRLTVT.

This clone appeared once. V usage is TRBV2 and J usage is TRBJ1-5; D might be TRBD1 (6 bases). Per the germline V gene, CDR1 is SNHLY and CDR2 is FYNNEI. This CDR3 comprises 13 residues. V was trimmed by 6 bases and J by 2 bases, leaving 8 bases between them. CDR3 sequence: CASRRQGNQPQHF. DNA of the CDR3: TGTGCCAGCAGAAGACAGGGCAATCAGCCCCAGCATTTT.

The rearrangement links TRBV2 to TRBJ1-3, with TRBD1 matching 8 bases. The CDR3 totals 15 residues. Per germline, CDR1 SNHLY and CDR2 FYNNEI. With V trimmed by 6 bases and J by 0 bases, 4 bases remained unmatched. Here the CDR3 DNA reads TGTGCCAGCAGGGACACAGGGGGCTCTGGAAACACCATATATTTT. Its translation: CASRDTGGSGNTIYF.

The CDR3 nucleotides are TGTGCCAGCAGTGAAGCTGGGCAGGGTTTCTCCTACGAGCAGTACTTC. Encoded protein: CASSEAGQGFSYEQYF. This sequence joins TRBV6-1 and TRBJ2-7; weak D call: TRBD1 (5 bases). V was cut by 0 bases and J by 0 bases, with 12 bases left in between. Germline V CDR1 and CDR2: MNHNS, SASEGT. The CDR3 runs 16 residues.

There are a few counts of this clone. Relative to the germline gene, one junction end is altered; a read error may explain this. The rearrangement joins TRBV9 to TRBJ2-7; possible D gene TRBD2, 6 bases. Germline loops: CDR1 SGDLS, CDR2 YYNGEE. The CDR3 totals 12 residues. CDR3 sequence reads: CASSVVRGTKHF. In nucleotides, the CDR3 is TGTGCCAGCAGCGTAGTTCGGGGGACGAAGCATTTC.

This chain links TRBV6-6 with TRBJ1-3; D is undetermined. This CDR3 is 14 amino acids long. V dropped 7 bases and J dropped 0 bases, with 10 bases sitting between them. CDR1 and CDR2 (germline): MNHNY, SVGAGI (reference sequence). The CDR3, as DNA: TGTGCCAGCACGGACTCCGGCTCTGGAAACACCATATATTTT. Encoded protein: CASTDSGSGNTIYF.

The chain is built from TRBV6-2 or TRBV6-3 and TRBJ2-2; D unresolved. Germline lookup yields CDR1 MNHEY and CDR2 SVGEGT. CDR3 length equals 16 residues. V was shortened by 0 bases and J by 0 bases, with 8 bases between the two germline ends. CDR3 sequence reads: CASSYSWPANTGELFF. The CDR3 region has the DNA TGTGCCAGCAGTTACTCTTGGCCCGCGAACACCGGGGAGCTGTTTTTT.

V is TRBV19 and J is TRBJ1-1, with D hard to call. The CDR3 consists of 13 residues. Germline V CDR1 and CDR2: LNHDA, SQIVND (reference sequence). V shed 9 bases and J shed 1 base, with 12 bases lying between them. The CDR3 reads CASRPGSNTEAFF. The DNA for the CDR3 is TGTGCCAGCCGGCCCGGGTCGAACACTGAAGCTTTCTTT.

The V call is TRBV4-3, the J call TRBJ1-2, with D unclear. The length of the CDR3 is 14 residues. Germline assignment: CDR1 LGHNA and CDR2 YSLEER. Trimming cost V 0 bases and J 4 bases, with 9 bases left between them. CDR3 residues: CASSQEHSGYGYTF. CDR3 bases: TGCGCCAGCAGCCAAGAACATTCAGGCTATGGCTACACCTTC.

The rearrangement uses TRBV15 and TRBJ2-5; perhaps TRBD1 as D (6 bases). The CDR3 spans 18 residues. V was pared by 0 bases and J by 5 bases, with 22 bases between. Germline V gene data show CDR1 as LNHNV and CDR2 as YYDKDF (reference sequence). DNA for the CDR3: TGTGCCACCAGCAGAGATCGAATCGCCGGGGACAAAGTGGAGACCCAGTACTTC. Encoded protein: CATSRDRIAGDKVETQYF.

V and J are TRBV29-1 and TRBJ2-7; 7 positions match TRBD1. V shed 2 bases, J shed 5 bases, and the junction held 12 bases outside the gene matches. The CDR3 runs to 15 residues. Germline V gene data show CDR1 as SQVTM and CDR2 as ANQGSEA. CDR3 nucleotide sequence: TGCAGCGTTGAAAGGGACAGTACTGGGTGGCACGAGCAGTACTTC. It codes for CSVERDSTGWHEQYF.

V gene TRBV27 combines with J gene TRBJ1-3; 9 bases are a match to TRBD1. In germline, CDR1 is MNHEY, CDR2 SMNVEV (reference sequence). The CDR3 length is 15 residues. The ends lost 5 bases at V and 2 bases at J; junction bases unmatched: 4. The CDR3 reads CASSGGTGTGNTIYF. The CDR3 region has the DNA TGTGCCAGCAGTGGAGGGACAGGGACTGGAAACACCATATATTTT.

The V and J genes are TRBV9 and TRBJ1-6, with D unclear. The CDR3 is 14 amino acids. V lost 0 bases and J lost 7, with 8 bases in between. Germline values: CDR1 SGDLS, CDR2 YYNGEE. CDR3 sequence reads: CASSVEEGNSPLHF. DNA for the CDR3: TGTGCCAGCAGCGTAGAAGAGGGAAATTCACCCCTCCACTTT.

V usage is TRBV30 and J usage is TRBJ1-6, with 8 bases aligning to TRBD1. This CDR3 is 15 amino acids long. V was clipped by 3 bases and J by 5 bases; unmatched bases: 6. Germline CDR1 is GTSNPN and CDR2 is SVGIG (reference sequence). DNA of the CDR3: TGTGCCTGGAGGGCAGGGGGCGCCGATAATTCACCCCTCCACTTT. Encoded protein: CAWRAGGADNSPLHF.

DNA for the CDR3: TGTGCCAGCTCGCCTACCTTCAATGAGCAGTTCTTC. Translated, it gives CASSPTFNEQFF. V and J are TRBV18 and TRBJ2-1; D unresolved. Germline V gene data show CDR1 as KGHSH and CDR2 as LQKENI. V lost 6 bases and J lost 6, with 9 bases in between. The CDR3 is 12 residues long.

Many counts were recorded for this clone. CDR3 in DNA: TGTGCCAGTAGTATTTCTTCGGGCAGGGCTGGCTACACCTTC. Encoded protein: CASSISSGRAGYTF. The genes are TRBV19 and TRBJ1-2; D perhaps matches TRBD1 (5 bases). This CDR3 comprises 14 residues. Deletions cut 3 bases from V and 7 bases from J, with 15 bases between. Looked up from germline, CDR1 is LNHDA and CDR2 is SQIVND (reference sequence).

The genes are TRBV6-2 or TRBV6-3 and TRBJ1-5, with D possibly TRBD1 on 6 matching bases. The CDR3 is 17 residues long. Germline CDR1 reads MNHEY; CDR2 reads SVGEGT. V was cut by 5 bases and J by 0 bases, with 17 bases left in between. CDR3 coding DNA: TGTGCCAGCAGTGAGATCTCGGACAGCTATAGCAATCAGCCCCAGCATTTT. It specifies CASSEISDSYSNQPQHF.

This clone has more than one count but fewer than ten. V gene TRBV14 combines with J gene TRBJ1-6; D might be TRBD1 (5 bases). The CDR3 runs 15 residues. V dropped 0 bases and J dropped 8 bases, with 11 bases sitting between them. Germline V gives CDR1 SGHDN, CDR2 FVKESK. CDR3 amino acids: CASSQEAGHHSPLHF. The DNA for the CDR3 is TGTGCCAGCAGCCAAGAAGCAGGGCATCATTCACCCCTCCACTTT.

The rearrangement joins TRBV3-1 (or the pseudogene TRBV3-2) to TRBJ2-7; TRBD1 is a possible D gene (6 bases). CDR1 and CDR2 from the germline V gene are LGHDT and YNNKEL (reference sequence). This CDR3 is 14 amino acids long. The V end lost 6 bases, the J end lost 0 bases, and 12 bases lay between the germline ends. The CDR3, as DNA: TGTGCCAGCAGTCTGGACAGTGCCTCCTACGAGCAGTACTTC. Amino acid sequence: CASSLDSASYEQYF.

The V and J genes are TRBV5-1 and TRBJ2-7, with 8 bases identical to TRBD2. V dropped 5 bases and J dropped 7; count of bases not matched to a gene: 14. The CDR3 has 15 amino acids. Germline CDR1 reads SGHRS; CDR2 reads YFSETQ. This chain's CDR3 is CASRMGLDSSKEQYF. The CDR3 coding sequence is TGCGCCAGCAGAATGGGACTAGATTCCTCTAAGGAGCAGTACTTC.

The chain has TRBV9 and TRBJ2-1; TRBD2 is a possible D gene (6 bases). This CDR3 has 16 residues. The ends were cut back, 3 bases at V and 12 bases at J, with 25 bases in the middle. Looked up from germline, CDR1 is SGDLS and CDR2 is YYNGEE. CDR3 in amino acids: CASSEGPGTLRSRQFF. The CDR3 coding sequence is TGTGCCAGCAGCGAGGGGCCTGGGACTCTCCGATCCCGGCAGTTCTTC. Drawing the rest from reference TRBV9 and TRBJ2-1, the complete variable domain is DSGVTQTPKHLITATGQRVTLRCSPRSGDLSVYWYQQSLDQGLQFLIQYYNGEERAKGNILERFSAQQFPDLHSELNLSSLELGDSALYFCASSEGPGTLRSRQFFGPGTRLTVL.

CDR3 nucleotides: TGTGCCAGCAGCTTAGATTGGGTAGCGGGCAGCACAGATACGCAGTATTTT. Protein product: CASSLDWVAGSTDTQYF. The V call is TRBV11-2, the J call TRBJ2-3, with 7 nucleotides matching TRBD2. The V segment lost 0 bases and the J segment 0 bases; nucleotides outside the gene matches: 6. The CDR3 sequence is 17 residues long. The germline CDR1 and CDR2 sequences are SGHAT and FQNNGV.